A selection of T cell receptor beta chains follows, all from one sample in a study of blood T cell repertoires in COVID-19. Method: immunoSEQ multiplex PCR; TCRdb's copy keeps in-frame clones and lacks some. The profile covers some 130,000 clones, with about nine tenths appearing a single time and about 9.4% taken by the ten largest. What was sequenced was peripheral blood. The receptor set was obtained from a man between 50 and 59 years old with acute or convalescent COVID-19. CDR3s include the opening cysteine and the closing phenylalanine or tryptophan. The D gene is left open where the match is weak. The size field is filled for only some rows; it gives once, few, many or a size class.

TRBJ1-4	TRBV7-2	-	-	TGTGCCAGCAGTACAGTATATGCTGAAAAACTGTTTTTT	CASSTVYAEKLFF
TRBJ1-1	TRBV6-5	-	-	TGTGCCAGCAGTCTACAGGAAAAAGGGACTGAAGCTTTCTTT	CASSLQEKGTEAFF
TRBJ2-2	TRBV6-6	-	-	TGTGCCAGCAGTTACTCCGGGACCGGGGAGCTGTTTTTT	CASSYSGTGELFF
TRBJ1-1	TRBV5-5	TRBD1	-	TGTGCCAGCAGCTTTGGACAGGGAACCTATGGCGCTTTCTTT	CASSFGQGTYGAFF
TRBJ2-3	TRBV2	-	-	TGTGCCAGCAGTCGTAGCACAGATACGCAGTATTTT	CASSRSTDTQYF
TRBJ1-2	TRBV2	-	few	TGTGCCAGCAGTGAAAGGGGATTCGGCTACACCTTC	CASSERGFGYTF
TRBJ2-1	TRBV9	TRBD2	-	TGTGCCAGCAGCGTTTTTAGCGGGGGGGAATACAATGAGCAGTTCTTC	CASSVFSGGEYNEQFF
TRBJ1-2	TRBV2	-	-	TGTGCCAGCAGTGCAGGCCTCGCCCTTAACTATGGCTACACCTTC	CASSAGLALNYGYTF
TRBJ2-1	TRBV4-1	TRBD2	once	TGCGCCAGCAGCCGGCGGGGGAATGAGCAGTTCTTC	CASSRRGNEQFF
TRBJ1-5	TRBV20-1	TRBD1	-	TGCAGTGCTAGTCAGGGGGCGCAAGGCAATCAGCCCCAGCATTTT	CSASQGAQGNQPQHF
TRBJ2-7	TRBV9	TRBD1	-	TGTGCCAGGAAGGGACAGGGGGCTTATCGAACCTACGAGCAGTACTTC	CARKGQGAYRTYEQYF
TRBJ2-3	TRBV28	-	-	TGTGCCAGCAGTTTATTCAAAGATACGCAGTATTTT	CASSLFKDTQYF
TRBJ2-3	TRBV5-1	TRBD2	-	TGCGCCAGCAGCCGGTCCGGGACTAGCGGGTACACTAGCACAGATACGCAGTATTTT	CASSRSGTSGYTSTDTQYF
TRBJ2-7	TRBV15	TRBD1	once	TGTGCCACCAGCAGAGATCTACCGGGACAGGGCTACGAGCAGTACTTC	CATSRDLPGQGYEQYF
TRBJ2-1	TRBV12-3/TRBV12-4	-	-	TGTGCCAGCAGACAAAGGGAGAATGAGCAGTTCTTC	CASRQRENEQFF
TRBJ2-2	TRBV5-1	-	-	TGCGCCAGCAGCCCCCTAGGGGTCACCGGGGAGCTGTTTTTT	CASSPLGVTGELFF
TRBJ1-1	TRBV14	-	-	TGTGCCAGCAGCCGGGCGCGCACTGAAGCTTTCTTT	CASSRARTEAFF
TRBJ1-2	TRBV7-9	TRBD1	-	TGTGCCAGCAGCTTAGCTCTAACAGGGGCTTATGGCTACACCTTC	CASSLALTGAYGYTF
TRBJ1-2	TRBV12-3/TRBV12-4	TRBD1	-	TGTGCCAGCACCCAGGGGACAGCCTCTGGCTACACCTTC	CASTQGTASGYTF
TRBJ2-5	TRBV5-4	-	-	TGTGCCAGCAGCTTGGGGGGGCGCTGGGAGACCCAGTACTTC	CASSLGGRWETQYF
TRBJ2-2	TRBV3-1/TRBV3-2	-	once	TGTGCCAGCAGCCCCCCTACTAGGAACACCGGGGAGCTGTTTTTT	CASSPPTRNTGELFF
TRBJ1-3	TRBV10-2	TRBD1	-	TGCGCCAGCAGAGACAGGGTCTTTTCCGGAAACACCATATATTTT	CASRDRVFSGNTIYF
TRBJ1-2	TRBV28	-	-	TGTGCCAGCAGTTTGGGCTTAGCTAACTATGGCTACACCTTC	CASSLGLANYGYTF
TRBJ2-1	TRBV19	-	-	TGTGCCAGTAGTATTGGGCTTAGCTCCTACAATGAGCAGTTCTTC	CASSIGLSSYNEQFF
TRBJ1-1	TRBV5-6	-	-	TGTGCCAGCAGTCCATCGACGCACGGGTTTAAGACTGAAGCTTTCTTT	CASSPSTHGFKTEAFF
TRBJ2-5	TRBV3-1/TRBV3-2	-	-	TGTGCCATCAGTCTCAGGGGCGCCCAAGAGACCCAGTACTTC	CAISLRGAQETQYF
TRBJ2-1	TRBV18	TRBD1	-	TGTGCCAGCTCACCTCCTCAGGGGGCCTACAATGAGCAGTTCTTC	CASSPPQGAYNEQFF
TRBJ1-1	TRBV4-1	TRBD1	once	TGCGCCAGCAGCAAGTGGGACAGGGTAGACACTGAAGCTTTCTTT	CASSKWDRVDTEAFF
TRBJ1-2	TRBV11-2	TRBD1	once	TGTGCCAGCAGCTTGAACAGGGGGCCCTCTGGCTACACCTTC	CASSLNRGPSGYTF
TRBJ1-1	TRBV6-6	TRBD1	-	TGTGCCGGATTTCCTTTTGAAGGGGGCATCACTGAAGCTTTCTTT	CAGFPFEGGITEAFF
TRBJ2-5	TRBV7-2	-	-	TGTGCCAGCAGCTTAGGGACAGCCCTCCAAGAGACCCAGTACTTC	CASSLGTALQETQYF
TRBJ1-5	TRBV20-1	TRBD1	-	TGCAGTGCTAGTGGGACAGCCGTGGAGCCCCAGCATTTT	CSASGTAVEPQHF
TRBJ1-4	TRBV28	TRBD1	-	TGTGCCAGCAGCCCTCCTTCAGGGGGGATGGGCGAAAAACTGTTTTTT	CASSPPSGGMGEKLFF
TRBJ2-7	TRBV28	-	-	TGTGCCAGCAGTTTAATCGGCTACGAGCAGTACTTC	CASSLIGYEQYF
TRBJ1-2	TRBV28	-	-	TGTGCCAGCAGTTTATTGGTTACCCGGGGCTACACCTTC	CASSLLVTRGYTF
TRBJ2-7	TRBV28	-	-	TGTGCCAGCACTGAAGGAGGGCGAGGAGACGAGCAGTACTTC	CASTEGGRGDEQYF
TRBJ2-1	TRBV11-2	-	-	TGTGCCAGCAGACCCCCAGGGGATGAGCAGTTCTTC	CASRPPGDEQFF
TRBJ1-2	TRBV5-6	TRBD1	-	TGTGCCAGCGACAGGGGAGCGTATGGCTACACCTTC	CASDRGAYGYTF
TRBJ1-2	TRBV9	TRBD1	-	TGTGCCAGCAGCCCGCGACAGGGGACTAACTATGGCTACACCTTC	CASSPRQGTNYGYTF
TRBJ1-2	TRBV6-5	-	-	TGTGCCAGCAGTCGAGGGGGACCCAGCTACACCTTC	CASSRGGPSYTF
TRBJ2-2	TRBV7-9	-	-	TGTGCCAGCAGCTTAGGGGAGGTCGGCACCGGGGAGCTGTTTTTT	CASSLGEVGTGELFF
TRBJ1-1	TRBV10-1	-	once	TGCGCCAGCTCCGCGGGGAGGACTGAAGCTTTCTTT	CASSAGRTEAFF
TRBJ1-2	TRBV6-5	-	-	TGTGCCAGCAGACAGCCTACAGGCCCCAGTGGCTACACCTTC	CASRQPTGPSGYTF